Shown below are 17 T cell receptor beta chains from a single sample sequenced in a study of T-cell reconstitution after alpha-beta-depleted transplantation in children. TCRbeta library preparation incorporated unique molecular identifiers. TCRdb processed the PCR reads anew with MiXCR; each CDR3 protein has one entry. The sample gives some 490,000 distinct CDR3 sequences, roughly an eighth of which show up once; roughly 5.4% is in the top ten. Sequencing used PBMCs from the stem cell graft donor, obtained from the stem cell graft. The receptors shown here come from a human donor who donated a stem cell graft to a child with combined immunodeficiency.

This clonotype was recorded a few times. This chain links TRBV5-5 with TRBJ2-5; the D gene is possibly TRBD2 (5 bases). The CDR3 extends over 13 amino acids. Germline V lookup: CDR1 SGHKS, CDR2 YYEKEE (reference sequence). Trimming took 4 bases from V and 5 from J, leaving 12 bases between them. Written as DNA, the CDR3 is TGTGCCAGCAGCGGACTGGGCCGGGAGACCCAGTACTTC. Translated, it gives CASSGLGRETQYF. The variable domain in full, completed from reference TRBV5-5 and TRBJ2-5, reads DAGVTQSPTHLIKTRGQQVTLRCSPISGHKSVSWYQQVLGQGPQFIFQYYEKEERGRGNFPDRFSARQFPNYSSELNVNALLLGDSALYLCASSGLGRETQYFGPGTRLLVL.

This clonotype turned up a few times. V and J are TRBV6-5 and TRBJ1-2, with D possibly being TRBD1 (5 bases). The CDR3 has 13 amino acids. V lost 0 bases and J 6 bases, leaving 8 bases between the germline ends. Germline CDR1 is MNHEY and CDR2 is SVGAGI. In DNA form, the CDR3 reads TGTGCCAGCAGTTACTCGATAGGGGATGGCTACACCTTC. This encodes CASSYSIGDGYTF.

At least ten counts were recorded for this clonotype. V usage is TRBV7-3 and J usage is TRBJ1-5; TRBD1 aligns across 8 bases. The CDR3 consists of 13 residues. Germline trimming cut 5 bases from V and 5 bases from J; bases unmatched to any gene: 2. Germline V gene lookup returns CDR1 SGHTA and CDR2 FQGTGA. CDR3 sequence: CASSADRDQPQHF. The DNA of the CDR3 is TGTGCCAGCAGCGCGGACAGGGATCAGCCCCAGCATTTT.

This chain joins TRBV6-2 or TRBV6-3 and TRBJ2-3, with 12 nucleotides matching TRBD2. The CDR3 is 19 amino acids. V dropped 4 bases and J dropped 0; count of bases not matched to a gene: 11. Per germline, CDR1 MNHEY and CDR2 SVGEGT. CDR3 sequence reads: CASSFDGLAGTSSTDTQYF. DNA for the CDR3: TGTGCCAGCAGTTTCGACGGACTAGCGGGGACCTCTAGCACAGATACGCAGTATTTT.

CDR3 in amino acids: CASSQDLTASYNSPLHF. CDR3 nucleotide sequence: TGCGCCAGCAGCCAAGACCTGACAGCCTCCTATAATTCACCCCTCCACTTT. V gene TRBV4-3 combines with J gene TRBJ1-6; D is perhaps TRBD1 (5 bases). The CDR3 runs 17 residues. Germline CDR1 and CDR2: LGHNA and YSLEER. Trimming stripped 0 bases from V and 0 bases from J, with 9 bases between.

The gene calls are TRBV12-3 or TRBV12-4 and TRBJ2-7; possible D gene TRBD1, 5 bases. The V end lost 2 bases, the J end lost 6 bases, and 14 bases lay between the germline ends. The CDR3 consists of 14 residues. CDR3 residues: CASSLLAGPLEQYF. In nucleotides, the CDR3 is TGTGCCAGCAGTTTACTCGCAGGGCCCCTCGAGCAGTACTTC.

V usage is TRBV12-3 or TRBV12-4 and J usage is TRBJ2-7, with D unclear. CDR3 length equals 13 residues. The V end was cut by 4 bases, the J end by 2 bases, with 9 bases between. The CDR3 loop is CASSSEQAYEQYF. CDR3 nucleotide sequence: TGTGCCAGCAGTTCTGAGCAAGCCTACGAGCAGTACTTC.

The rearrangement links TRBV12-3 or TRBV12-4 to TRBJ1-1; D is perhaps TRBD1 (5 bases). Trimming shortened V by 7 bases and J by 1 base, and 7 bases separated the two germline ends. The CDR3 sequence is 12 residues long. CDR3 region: CASNQGNTEAFF. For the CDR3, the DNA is TGTGCCAGCAACCAGGGGAACACTGAAGCTTTCTTT.

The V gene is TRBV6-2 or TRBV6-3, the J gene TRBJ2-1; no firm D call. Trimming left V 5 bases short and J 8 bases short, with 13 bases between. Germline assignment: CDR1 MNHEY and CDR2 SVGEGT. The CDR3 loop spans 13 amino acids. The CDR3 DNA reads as TGTGCCAGCAGTCGTGTTATGGGCGATGAGCAGTTCTTC. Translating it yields CASSRVMGDEQFF.

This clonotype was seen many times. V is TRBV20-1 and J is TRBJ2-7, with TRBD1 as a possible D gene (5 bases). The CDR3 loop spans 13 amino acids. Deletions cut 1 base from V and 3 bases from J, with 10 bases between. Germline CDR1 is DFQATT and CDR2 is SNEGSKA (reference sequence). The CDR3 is CSARGRRDYEQYF. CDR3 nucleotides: TGCAGTGCTAGAGGGCGCAGGGACTACGAGCAGTACTTC.

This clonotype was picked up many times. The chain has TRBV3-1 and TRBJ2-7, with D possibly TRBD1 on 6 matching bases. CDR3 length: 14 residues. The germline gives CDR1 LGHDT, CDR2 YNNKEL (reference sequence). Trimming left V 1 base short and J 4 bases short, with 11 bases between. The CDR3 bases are TGTGCCAGCAGCCAAGCAAACAGGGAGTACGAGCAGTACTTC. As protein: CASSQANREYEQYF.

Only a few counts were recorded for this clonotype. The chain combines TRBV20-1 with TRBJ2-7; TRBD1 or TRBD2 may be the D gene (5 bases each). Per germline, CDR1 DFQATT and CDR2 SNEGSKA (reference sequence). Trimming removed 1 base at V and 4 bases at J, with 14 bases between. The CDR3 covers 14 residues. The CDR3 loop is CSARVPGRLYEQYF. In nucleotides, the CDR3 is TGCAGTGCTAGAGTCCCGGGACGGCTATACGAGCAGTACTTC.

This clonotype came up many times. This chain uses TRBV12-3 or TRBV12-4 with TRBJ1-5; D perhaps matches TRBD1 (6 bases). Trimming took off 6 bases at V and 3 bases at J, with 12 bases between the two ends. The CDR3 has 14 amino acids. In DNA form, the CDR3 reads TGTGCCAGCAGGCCACAGGGAAACAATCAGCCCCAGCATTTT. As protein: CASRPQGNNQPQHF.

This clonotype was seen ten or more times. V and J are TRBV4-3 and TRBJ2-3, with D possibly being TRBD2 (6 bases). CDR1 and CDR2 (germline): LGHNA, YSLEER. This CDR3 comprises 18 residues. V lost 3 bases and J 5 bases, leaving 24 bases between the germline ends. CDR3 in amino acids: CASSHRVAGEAFLDTQYF. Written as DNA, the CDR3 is TGCGCCAGCAGCCATCGGGTGGCTGGGGAGGCTTTCTTAGATACGCAGTATTTT.

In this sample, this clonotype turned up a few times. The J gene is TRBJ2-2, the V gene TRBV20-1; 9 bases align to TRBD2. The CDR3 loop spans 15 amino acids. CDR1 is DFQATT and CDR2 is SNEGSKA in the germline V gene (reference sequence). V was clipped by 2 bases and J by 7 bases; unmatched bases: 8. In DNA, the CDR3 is TGCAGTGCTAGAAGGGCAGCGGGGGGAGACGGGGAGCTGTTTTTT. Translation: CSARRAAGGDGELFF.

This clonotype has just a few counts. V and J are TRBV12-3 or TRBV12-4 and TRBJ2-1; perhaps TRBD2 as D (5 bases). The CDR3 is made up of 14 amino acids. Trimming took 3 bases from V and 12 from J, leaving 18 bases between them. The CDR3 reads CASSLRGFPLGQFF. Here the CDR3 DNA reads TGTGCCAGCAGTTTGCGAGGGTTCCCCTTGGGGCAGTTCTTC.

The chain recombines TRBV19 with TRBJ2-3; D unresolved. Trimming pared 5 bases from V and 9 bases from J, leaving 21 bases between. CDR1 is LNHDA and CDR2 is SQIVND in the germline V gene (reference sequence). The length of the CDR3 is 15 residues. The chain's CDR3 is CASSEGRPLPATQYF. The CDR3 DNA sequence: TGTGCCAGTAGTGAAGGGCGGCCTCTACCAGCCACGCAGTATTTT.